What follows describes a single TCR beta chain. Its antigen is not identified. This sample was included in a study of OX40 agonist ivuxolimab in advanced cancers. Broader study findings: Clonal expansion in partial responders at 0.1-3.0 mg/kg ranked among the lowest. Averaged across samples, CD8+ T cells carried more expanded clones than CD4+ did.

Germline V lookup: CDR1 LNHNV, CDR2 YYDKDF (reference sequence). With V trimmed by 0 bases and J by 4 bases, 8 bases remained unmatched. The CDR3 has 16 residues. Sequencing used immunoSEQ multiplex PCR; TCRdb keeps in-frame clones, though not all of them. The sample lists 49,000 or so clones, around nine tenths occurring once. Sequences were derived from CD4+ or CD8+ T cells sorted from blood, sampled in a trial of the OX40 agonist ivuxolimab. This sequence was found in an adult with an advanced solid tumor such as melanoma, head and neck, liver or kidney cancer. The rearrangement links TRBV15 to TRBJ1-2; TRBD1 matches at 7 bases. The chain's CDR3 is CATSRDGEGASYGYTF. DNA for the CDR3: TGTGCCACCAGCAGAGACGGGGAGGGGGCCTCCTATGGCTACACCTTC. The full variable domain, completed using reference TRBV15 and TRBJ1-2, is DAMVIQNPRYQVTQFGKPVTLSCSQTLNHNVMYWYQQKSSQAPKLLFHYYDKDFNNEADTPDNFQSRRPNTSFCFLDIRSPGLGDTAMYLCATSRDGEGASYGYTFGSGTRLTVV.